A few counts support the clone carrying this T cell receptor beta chain. The antigen is unknown. In the study's own analysis: For papillary thyroid cancer, a distant-metastasis classifier was constructed from CDR3 differences observed across clinicopathological groups. TCRdb re-called clones from the PCR reads using MiXCR. These V and J calls are TCRdb output, not the study's own analysis. The top ten hold around an eighth of the sample, which has about 15,000 clones, approximately 30% seen once. The data are from a study of metastatic and nonmetastatic thyroid tumors. The overall study: Patients with malignant and benign thyroid disease provided blood and tumor or nodule tissue, whose repertoires were compared.

The entire patient cohort was treatment-naive prior to thyroid surgery. Overall study results and limits: According to reports, the diversity of TCR beta was significantly higher in malignant thyroid tumors than in benign nodules, and this held in both blood and tumor samples.

The sample taken for sequencing was tumor tissue. The clonotype was recovered from a male donor with papillary thyroid cancer or a benign thyroid nodule (not recorded which). Some clones in this sample may be carry-over from other donors' samples.

CDR3 sequence reads: CASSTRWEQYF. The CDR3 DNA reads as TGTGCCAGCAGCACTAGGTGGGAGCAGTACTTC. V and J are TRBV7-2 and TRBJ2-7; weak D call: TRBD2 (5 bases). The germline CDR1 and CDR2 sequences are SGHTA and FQGNSA. This CDR3 contains 11 residues. Trimming left V 5 bases short and J 7 bases short, with 9 bases between. Complete variable domain (other parts from reference TRBV7-2 and TRBJ2-7): GAGVSQSPSNKVTEKGKDVELRCDPISGHTALYWYRQSLGQGLEFLIYFQGNSAPDKSGLPSDRFSAERTGGSVSTLTIQRTQQEDSAVYLCASSTRWEQYFGPGTRLTVT.